One TCR beta chain is described in this entry. The sample is drawn from a study of shared clonotypes between healthy human individuals. Only in-frame clones appear in the TCRdb table, and some are missing; sequencing was by immunoSEQ multiplex PCR. The sample includes around 1.1 million clones, approximately 80% seen only once; the top ten take roughly 0.9%. CDR3 length equals 12 residues. This clonotype was obtained from a man between 18 and 29 years old in good health. Some clones in this sample may be carry-over from other donors' samples. The chain combines TRBV21-1 with TRBJ2-7. TRBV21-1 is a known pseudogene. The sequenced material came from memory CD4+ T cells from PBMCs. The subset here: CD45RA-negative fraction. CDR3 nucleotides: TGTGCCAGCAGCAACGAGGGGCACGAGCAGTACTTC. Its protein is CASSNEGHEQYF.